This T cell receptor beta chain was identified during a study of shared clonotypes between healthy human individuals (dated by TCRdb to about 2020). For context, the study as a whole: A few men and a couple of women, aged 18 to 49 years, made up the cohort. Per donor, three plates each were used for CD4 naive and CD4 memory, two for CD8 naive, and one for CD8 memory. To estimate repertoire size and how much clonotypes are shared between individuals, the study performed deep sequencing of blood TCR repertoires from about five healthy adults. Libraries were prepared and TCR repertoires were sequenced by different laboratories using diverse techniques, in order to increase sequencing depth and limit assay-specific biases. Between about 0.85 and 10 billion PBMCs per donor were obtained by leukapheresis.

Healthy HIV-negative adults with no recently reported acute infections or vaccinations were included as donors. Every donor was a Caucasian adult residing in Nashville, Tennessee, USA. CD4+ T cells were enriched by magnetic negative selection; naive cells were then positively selected on CD45RA, and the negative fraction formed the memory subset. Blood was obtained by leukapheresis, after which PBMCs were separated by Ficoll-Histopaque density gradient centrifugation and cryopreserved in liquid nitrogen vapor phase. Analytical flow cytometry was used to check the purity and quantity of each magnetically sorted T cell population. Each sorted fraction had its genomic DNA isolated and then quantified by UV absorbance on a Nanodrop 2000c. Using the deep immunoSEQ assay, multiplex PCR amplified TCR CDR3 regions from genomic DNA. Extracted genomic DNA from each cell subset was distributed evenly across all wells of several immunoSEQ 96-well plates, and each plate was treated as a replicate. For sorted subsets, 200 to 250 ng of genomic DNA, equivalent to 30,000 or so T cell genomes, went into each replicate PCR. Purified libraries were quantified with a Qubit 3.0 fluorometer, sized on a Bioanalyzer 2100, and re-quantified with the KAPA Library Quantification kit. A separate single-read 150-cycle Illumina NextSeq 550 flow cell was used to sequence each immunoSEQ 96-well plate. Turning to the authors' computational methods: Because the immunoSEQ output included only junctional sequences and no quality scores, the filtering could not be the same as the filtering used for full-length reads. To assign V/J genes and CDR3, sequences were annotated against IMGT germline references using PyIR, a Python wrapper for IgBLAST v1.9. Reads were removed for weak V/J assignments (E-value above 1e-6), missing CDR3, stop codons, out-of-frame junctions, or ambiguous translated residues. V3J clonotypes were defined by identical inferred V gene, J gene, and CDR3 amino acid sequence. To compute the percentage overlap between repertoires, the number of shared unique clonotypes was divided by the size of the smaller repertoire. Richness of each repertoire was evaluated using RTK rarefaction, the Chao1 estimator, and Recon v2.1 estimates of unobserved clonotypes. For all TCRbeta clonotypes obtained by the gDNA method from several donors, generation probabilities were computed with OLGA. TCRdb provides this immuneACCESS table in a form limited to in-frame rearrangements. Some clones are lacking; in checked studies, under half of them reflect an unresolved V gene, and why the rest are absent is not known. That table is the source of V, J and clone size, and D and trimming were worked out from the DNA. In this sample the table shows approximately 940,000 clones, over 60% of which occur a single time. The top ten constitute about 1.5% of the sample.

V is clipped by 6 bases and J by 6 bases, and the sequence between their germline boundaries is 17 bases long. CDR1 and CDR2 are drawn from the germline V gene (reference sequence): LNHDA, SQIVND. Spanning cysteine to phenylalanine, the CDR3 consists of 14 amino acids. The sequence is cut down to CDR3 DNA, 42 bases in frame from base 1. Concerning this clone: Its antigen remains unidentified. No clone much larger than this one lies a single base away; base qualities are absent.

Broader findings and caveats from the paper: Naive subsets generally had larger estimated clonotype richness than memory subsets did. Sampling was restricted to blood, and TCR repertoires in tissues likely differ from the TCR repertoires found in blood. Pairwise subsampling led to the expectation that sequencing depth would affect the degree of clonotype sharing among donors. Because the study included a small number of donors, the genetic and exposure-history diversity represented was limited. Incomplete sequencing was indicated by rarefaction of sorted-subset datasets, despite the large sequencing depth. When a handful of donors were compared, the shared fraction of clonotypes was about 5.5% for naive CD4, approximately 3.3% for naive CD8, about 2.4% for memory CD4, and 0.35% to 0.4% for memory CD8. Higher generation probabilities were observed for clonotypes shared by all four sorted-subset donors than for non-shared clonotypes.

The sequence was collected from a man aged 18 to 30 in good health. The sequencing input was memory CD4+ T cells sorted from blood. This specimen's cell subset or site label, per the study, means: CD45RA-negative fraction. In this chain, TRBV19 is recombined with TRBJ1-1; tentative D gene TRBD1, with 6 bases matching. The CDR3 region: CASRGRGNGAEAFF. The nucleotide sequence is given as TGTGCCAGTAGGGGGAGGGGGAATGGCGCTGAAGCTTTCTTT.